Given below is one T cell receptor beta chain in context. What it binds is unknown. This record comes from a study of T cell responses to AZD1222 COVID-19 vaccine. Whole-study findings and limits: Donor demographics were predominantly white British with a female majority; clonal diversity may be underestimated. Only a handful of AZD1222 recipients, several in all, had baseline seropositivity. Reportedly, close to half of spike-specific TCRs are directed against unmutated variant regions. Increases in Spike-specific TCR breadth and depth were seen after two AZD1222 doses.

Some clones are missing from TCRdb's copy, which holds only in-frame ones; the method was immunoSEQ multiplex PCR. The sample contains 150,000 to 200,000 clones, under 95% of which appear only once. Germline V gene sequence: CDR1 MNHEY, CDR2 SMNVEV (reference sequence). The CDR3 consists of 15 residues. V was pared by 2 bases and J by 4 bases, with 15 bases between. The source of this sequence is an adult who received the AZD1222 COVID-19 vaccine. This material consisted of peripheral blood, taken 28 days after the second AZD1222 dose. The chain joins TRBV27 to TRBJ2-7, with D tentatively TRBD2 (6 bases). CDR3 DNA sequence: TGTGCCAGCAGTTTACGGAGGGAGGCCCAGTACGAGCAGTACTTC. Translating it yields CASSLRREAQYEQYF.